The 16 T cell receptor beta chains below all came from one sample that was sequenced in a study of STAT5B mutations in CD4+ large granular lymphocyte leukemia. The repertoire was sequenced with immunoSEQ multiplex PCR; TCRdb's copy has only in-frame clones and lacks some. The table records around 33,000 clones, approximately 69% of them present only once. The specimen sequenced was CD4+ T cells from blood buffy coats. The origin of the receptors is a human donor in good health.

The V call is TRBV11-2, the J call TRBJ2-7; D call uncertain. The germline CDR1 and CDR2 sequences are SGHAT and FQNNGV. The CDR3 has 14 amino acids. The ends were cut back, 5 bases at V and 2 bases at J, with 13 bases in the middle. The CDR3 coding sequence is TGTGCCAGCAGCAACTACAGAGGAGCCTACGAGCAGTACTTC. This translates into CASSNYRGAYEQYF. Using reference TRBV11-2 and TRBJ2-7 for the parts outside the CDR3, the full variable domain is EAGVAQSPRYKIIEKRQSVAFWCNPISGHATLYWYQQILGQGPKLLIQFQNNGVVDDSQLPKDRFSAERLKGVDSTLKIQPAKLEDSAVYLCASSNYRGAYEQYFGPGTRLTVT.

The chain links TRBV2 to TRBJ2-3; D may be TRBD1 (6 bases). The CDR3 has 14 residues. Trimming removed 6 bases at V and 2 bases at J, with 12 bases between. CDR1 is SNHLY, CDR2 FYNNEI, per germline. The CDR3 DNA reads as TGTGCCAGCAGCCTCGGACAGTCCACAGATACGCAGTATTTT. Translating gives CASSLGQSTDTQYF.

This sequence joins TRBV12-5 and TRBJ1-5; D remains unclear. Trimming removed 7 bases at V and 1 base at J, with 8 bases between. The CDR3 runs 13 residues. In germline, CDR1 is LGHNT, CDR2 FRNRAP. CDR3 in DNA: TGTGCTAGTGTTCCACCCAGCAATCAGCCCCAGCATTTT. This encodes CASVPPSNQPQHF.

J is TRBJ1-2 and V is TRBV5-1; TRBD1 is a possible D gene (5 bases). The germline V gene has CDR1 SGHRS and CDR2 YFSETQ. Trimming took 0 bases from V and 5 from J, leaving 8 bases between them. The CDR3 sequence is 13 residues long. The CDR3 reads CASSLDRTYGYTF. For the CDR3, the DNA is TGCGCCAGCAGCTTGGACAGGACTTATGGCTACACCTTC.

CDR3 DNA: TGCGCCAGCAGAGGGGGGACTAGCGGGGGGCGAGCCTTCTCCTACGAGCAGTACTTC. This translates into CASRGGTSGGRAFSYEQYF. The chain carries TRBV5-1 and TRBJ2-7; TRBD2 matches 15 bases. Looked up from germline, CDR1 is SGHRS and CDR2 is YFSETQ. The CDR3 extends over 19 amino acids. V gave up 5 bases and J gave up 0 bases; unmatched junction bases: 12.

The rearrangement uses TRBV28 and TRBJ2-2; TRBD1 aligns across 9 bases. CDR3 size: 14 residues. The V segment lost 5 bases and the J segment 4 bases; nucleotides outside the gene matches: 2. The germline V gene has CDR1 MDHEN and CDR2 SYDVKM. The CDR3 region is CASSRDRVTGELFF. In DNA, the CDR3 is TGTGCCAGCAGTCGGGACAGGGTCACCGGGGAGCTGTTTTTT.

The rearrangement uses TRBV6-5 and TRBJ1-1, with D maybe TRBD1 (5 bases). This CDR3 comprises 13 residues. The germline V and J ends were trimmed by 0 bases and 8 bases, with 10 bases remaining between them. Per the germline V gene, CDR1 is MNHEY and CDR2 is SVGAGI. The CDR3 nucleotides are TGTGCCAGCAGTTACTCGGGACTTAGGGAAGCTTTCTTT. The encoded protein is CASSYSGLREAFF.

The chain recombines TRBV4-2 with TRBJ2-7; D is uncertain. Per germline, CDR1 LGHNA and CDR2 YNFKEQ. The CDR3 covers 13 residues. V lost 4 bases, J lost 1 base, and 8 bases lay in between. CDR3 nucleotide sequence: TGTGCCAGCAGCCTAAGCCCGTCCTACGAGCAGTACTTC. Its translation: CASSLSPSYEQYF.

The V gene is TRBV2, the J gene TRBJ2-1; 7 nucleotides match TRBD2. The CDR3 consists of 14 residues. The V gene end was trimmed by 7 bases and the J gene end by 10 bases; junction bases not matched to a gene: 13. The V gene's germline CDR1 is SNHLY and CDR2 FYNNEI. The CDR3 loop reads CASTDRTRVSEQFF. CDR3 DNA sequence: TGTGCCAGCACCGACCGGACTAGGGTTAGCGAGCAGTTCTTC.

The chain employs TRBV6-5 and TRBJ2-1; maybe TRBD2 (6 bases). The CDR3 runs 14 residues. The V and J ends lost 4 bases and 5 bases respectively, with 12 bases between them. Germline-derived CDR1 and CDR2 are MNHEY and SVGAGI. DNA of the CDR3: TGTGCCAGCAGTTCCCTGACTAGGCACAATGAGCAGTTCTTC. Amino acid sequence: CASSSLTRHNEQFF.

The chain employs TRBV7-3 and TRBJ2-5, with 13 positions matching TRBD2. J gave up 5 bases and V 1 base, and 4 bases lay outside the gene matches. The CDR3 is 16 amino acids. The germline CDR1 and CDR2 sequences are SGHTA and FQGTGA. The CDR3 DNA reads as TGTGCCAGCAGCTTAAGACTAGCGGGGGGTACGGAGACCCAGTACTTC. This sequence encodes CASSLRLAGGTETQYF.

The chain combines TRBV30 with TRBJ2-1, with 12 bases matching TRBD2. CDR3 length: 17 amino acids. J gave up 1 base and V 3 bases, and 7 bases lay outside the gene matches. Germline CDR1 and CDR2: GTSNPN and SVGIG (reference sequence). This CDR3 reads CAWSGLAGSHSYNEQFF. DNA for the CDR3: TGTGCCTGGAGCGGACTAGCGGGGTCCCATTCCTACAATGAGCAGTTCTTC.

This chain connects TRBV10-3 to TRBJ2-3; D not resolved. The CDR3 has 14 amino acids. Trimming took 6 bases from V and 2 from J, leaving 12 bases between them. Per germline, CDR1 ENHRY and CDR2 SYGVKD. This chain's CDR3 is CAISGARDTDTQYF. The CDR3 region has the DNA TGTGCCATCAGCGGCGCGCGAGACACAGATACGCAGTATTTT.

This clone turned up a few times. The V call is TRBV27, the J call TRBJ1-6, with D possibly TRBD1 on 6 matching bases. CDR3 length: 14 amino acids. CDR1 is MNHEY and CDR2 is SMNVEV in the germline V gene (reference sequence). V lost 5 bases to trimming and J lost 7 bases, with 12 bases between them. CDR3 amino acids: CASSRGFGNSPLHF. Written as DNA, the CDR3 is TGTGCCAGCAGTAGGGGGTTCGGAAATTCACCCCTCCACTTT.

V and J are TRBV5-1 and TRBJ2-2, with D hard to call. Deletions cut 0 bases from V and 7 bases from J, with 10 bases between. Germline V gives CDR1 SGHRS, CDR2 YFSETQ. CDR3 length: 14 amino acids. The chain's CDR3 is CASSLGEFGGELFF. The CDR3 DNA sequence: TGCGCCAGCAGCTTGGGGGAATTTGGCGGGGAGCTGTTTTTT.

In this sample, this clone turned up a few times. The DNA is omitted, as the CDR3 cannot be located on it reliably, and the CDR3 follows TCRdb's listing. V gene TRBV21-1 combines with J gene TRBJ2-7; the table's D gene call, TRBD1, was not cross checked with the DNA. TRBV21-1 is a listed pseudogene. The CDR3 region is 17 residues in length, termini included. CDR3 region: CASSKGSVGQGSYEQYF.